The TCR beta chain described here comes from a study of CD8 T cells in ankylosing spondylitis (dated by TCRdb to 2016 to 2017). In the study overall: The study profiled T cell receptor beta repertoires in healthy donors and ankylosing spondylitis patients to find disease-linked TCR variants. The full study cohort comprised 25 ankylosing spondylitis patients and about a hundred healthy donors. Peripheral blood was sampled, and synovial fluid was also collected from ankylosing spondylitis patients. General study outcomes and caveats: The disease-linked clones were reported to be significantly enriched in matched synovial fluid samples from ankylosing spondylitis patients. A TCR beta motif of several highly homologous amino acid variants appeared characteristic of blood from ankylosing spondylitis patients. Some motif variants had previously been reported in the synovial fluid and blood of reactive arthritis patients, which suggests shared mechanisms of disease initiation. A CD8+ phenotype was shown by the disease-linked clones, which were found at relatively low frequencies in peripheral blood.

V and J are truncated by 4 bases and 7 bases respectively, leaving an intervening sequence of 17 bases. CDR1 and CDR2 are drawn from the germline V gene (reference sequence): SGHNT, YYREEE. From the cysteine through the phenylalanine, the CDR3 covers 15 amino acids. The kept DNA is CDR3 alone, 45 bases in frame from the first base. As regards this clonotype: It lacks a known antigen. Per-base qualities were not stored, and no clone one base away is much larger.

The reads were generated on an Illumina HiSeq 2500. Quantitative 5'-RACE with molecular barcodes was used to prepare TCR beta libraries. In the authors' own workflow: Disease-linked TCR variants were identified with a new computational method built on a probabilistic model of VDJ rearrangement. Using fastp trimming at Q25 and MiXCR clonotype assembly, TCRdb reanalyzed the public sequencing data and kept in-frame beta chains. Rows with one shared CDR3 protein collapse into an entry with the most common genes and DNA. The V and J calls and clone size come from TCRdb's table, not from the authors' own analysis. Present in this sample are about 240,000 distinct CDR3 sequences, around 25% of which were seen just once. The ten largest clonotypes hold around 0.64% of the sample.

Input material: blood, either unsorted or a sorted T cell fraction (not recorded which). This TCR was recovered from a male donor with ankylosing spondylitis or in good health (not recorded which). This sequence uses TRBV5-4 and TRBJ1-4; the D gene is perhaps TRBD1, from 6 matching bases. CDR3 region: CASSITGFSVEKLFF. Read as DNA, the sequence is TGTGCCAGCAGCATTACAGGGTTTTCGGTTGAAAAACTGTTTTTT.